The rows below give T cell receptor beta chains drawn from one sample of a study of human T cells and chemical hapten exposure. TCRdb called the RACE reads again in MiXCR, with one record for every CDR3 protein. The sample yields 180,000 or so distinct CDR3 sequences, 20% to 25% seen once. The starting material was whole blood, obtained in connection with sensitization to the hapten diphenylcyclopropenone (DPC). The receptor set was obtained from a woman in her forties or fifties with alopecia areata. Some clones in this sample may be carry-over from other donors' samples. Each CDR3 is given with its conserved first and last residue. D genes are given only for firm matches. Some rows mark clone size as missing; the rest say once, few, many or name a class of expanded clone.

d_call j_call clone_size v_call cdr3_aa cdr3_nt
. TRBJ2-2 few TRBV28 CASSLAVGELFF TGTGCCAGCAGTTTAGCGGTCGGGGAGCTGTTTTTT
. TRBJ2-5 . TRBV3-1 CASSPSGLETQYF TGTGCCAGCAGCCCTTCCGGGTTAGAGACCCAGTACTTC
TRBD1 TRBJ2-2 . TRBV19 CASRRVDRETGELFF TGTGCCAGTAGGCGTGTCGACAGGGAAACCGGGGAGCTGTTTTTT
. TRBJ1-1 many TRBV13 CASSLGRDNTEAFF TGTGCCAGCAGCTTGGGGAGGGACAACACTGAAGCTTTCTTT
. TRBJ2-2 few TRBV7-8 CASSLARSLSGELFF TGTGCCAGCAGCTTAGCGCGAAGCCTCAGCGGGGAGCTGTTTTTT
. TRBJ2-5 . TRBV4-1 CASSQDLADQETQYF TGCGCCAGCAGCCAAGATTTAGCGGACCAAGAGACCCAGTACTTC
TRBD1 TRBJ1-1 many TRBV12-3/TRBV12-4 CATPRGRQGNTEAFF TGTGCCACCCCCCGTGGGAGACAGGGGAACACTGAAGCTTTCTTT
. TRBJ2-7 . TRBV10-2 CASSEGGGHEQYF TGCGCCAGCAGTGAAGGAGGGGGTCACGAGCAGTACTTC
. TRBJ2-7 . TRBV2 CASSTGTYEQYF TGTGCCAGCAGTACAGGTACCTACGAGCAGTACTTC
. TRBJ1-2 . TRBV20-1 CTANYGYTF TGCACAGCTAACTATGGCTACACCTTC
TRBD2 TRBJ2-1 few TRBV7-9 CASSLTSGYLFF TGTGCCAGCAGCTTGACTAGCGGGTACCTGTTCTTC
. TRBJ1-3 . TRBV5-4 CASSLGGRGGDTIYF TGTGCCAGCAGCTTGGGGGGCAGGGGCGGCGACACCATATATTTT
TRBD2 TRBJ2-3 few TRBV6-2/TRBV6-3 CASSQAGDRSDTQYF TGTGCCAGCAGCCAAGCGGGAGATCGGTCAGATACGCAGTATTTT
TRBD2 TRBJ2-7 few TRBV18 CASSPVSGTSPHEQYF TGTGCCAGCTCACCGGTTTCGGGGACTAGTCCTCACGAGCAGTACTTC
. TRBJ2-7 many TRBV5-1 CASSLESYEQYF TGCGCCAGCAGCTTGGAGTCCTACGAGCAGTACTTC
TRBD2 TRBJ2-3 few TRBV2 CASRKTTSGITPSTDTQYF TGTGCCAGCAGGAAGACGACTAGCGGAATAACCCCTAGCACAGATACGCAGTATTTT
TRBD1 TRBJ2-2 . TRBV5-5 CASSPTGVPGELFF TGTGCCAGCAGCCCGACAGGGGTCCCCGGGGAGCTGTTTTTT
. TRBJ2-7 few TRBV13 CASSSGPRGRYEQYF TGTGCCAGCAGCTCGGGACCCAGGGGGAGGTACGAGCAGTACTTC